This T cell receptor beta chain was sequenced for a study of T cell repertoires in cytomegalovirus infection. For the study at large: Researchers turned to recently identified HLA-C-restricted CMV epitopes as well as well-studied HLA-B-restricted ones.

Concerning this clonotype itself: Its antigen is currently unknown.

TCRdb re-analysed the reads in MiXCR, keeping a single row per CDR3 protein. The sample consists of 400,000 to 600,000 distinct CDR3 sequences, 40% to 50% of them appearing once. Study observations and caveats: CMV-specific TCR beta clonotypes restricted by HLA-C dominated the ex vivo response.

J gave up 7 bases and V 6 bases, and 8 bases lay outside the gene matches. Germline CDR1 reads MNHNS; CDR2 reads SASEGT. The CDR3 runs to 15 residues. The chain couples TRBV6-1 to TRBJ1-5; 11 bases align to TRBD1. The material was cultured PBMCs, obtained from culture after CMV antigen stimulation. This TCR was recovered from a human donor in good health (CMV status not recorded). Some clones in this sample may be carry-over from other donors' samples. CDR3 protein: CASSRTGGLWQPQHF. CDR3 nucleotides: TGTGCCAGCAGCCGGACAGGGGGCTTATGGCAGCCCCAGCATTTT.